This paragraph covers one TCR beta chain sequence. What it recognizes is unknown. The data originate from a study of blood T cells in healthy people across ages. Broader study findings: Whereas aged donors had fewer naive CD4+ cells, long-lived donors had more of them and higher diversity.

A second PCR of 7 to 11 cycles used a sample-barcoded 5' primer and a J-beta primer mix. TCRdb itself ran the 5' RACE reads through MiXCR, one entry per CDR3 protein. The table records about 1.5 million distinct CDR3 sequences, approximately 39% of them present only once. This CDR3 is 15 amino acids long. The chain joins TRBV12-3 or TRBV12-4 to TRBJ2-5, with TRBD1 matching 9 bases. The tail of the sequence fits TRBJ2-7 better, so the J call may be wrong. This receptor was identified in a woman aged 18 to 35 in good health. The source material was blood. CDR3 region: CASSRSGTGYYEQYF. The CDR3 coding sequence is TGTGCCAGCAGTCGATCCGGGACAGGGTACTACGAGCAGTACTTC.